This is a list of T cell receptor beta chains from one sample in a study of CXCR3-negative and CXCR3-positive naive CD8 T cells. TCRdb reprocessed the 5' RACE reads and stores each CDR3 protein as one record, lacking DNA. The ten most abundant clones cover around 0.7% of a sample with 60,000 to 70,000 distinct CDR3 sequences. The source material was naive CXCR3+ CD8+ T cells from blood. These receptors were taken from a human donor in good health. Some clones in this sample may be carry-over from other donors' samples. Both conserved end residues are part of each CDR3.

j_call: TRBJ2-2; cdr3_length: 15; v_call: TRBV7-3; cdr3_aa: CASSLLTANTGELFF
j_call: TRBJ2-2; cdr3_length: 14; v_call: TRBV7-8; cdr3_aa: CASSAPQPTGELFF
j_call: TRBJ2-1; cdr3_length: 12; v_call: TRBV27; cdr3_aa: CASSPGGNEQFF
j_call: TRBJ2-1; cdr3_length: 17; v_call: TRBV10-3; cdr3_aa: CAISEGMWLLAGNEQFF
j_call: TRBJ2-5; cdr3_length: 15; v_call: TRBV21-1; cdr3_aa: CASSTPGQGEETQYF
j_call: TRBJ2-2; cdr3_length: 14; v_call: TRBV6-2/TRBV6-3; cdr3_aa: CASSYGGFPGELFF
j_call: TRBJ1-1; cdr3_length: 15; v_call: TRBV4-3; cdr3_aa: CANSQEIDWNTEAFF
j_call: TRBJ2-7; cdr3_length: 17; v_call: TRBV29-1; cdr3_aa: CSVEVTSGGPGTYEQYF
j_call: TRBJ2-1; cdr3_length: 13; v_call: TRBV6-4; cdr3_aa: CASSYSSHHEQFF
j_call: TRBJ2-5; cdr3_length: 19; v_call: TRBV7-7; cdr3_aa: CASSSLDPGQGASWETQYF
j_call: TRBJ2-3; cdr3_length: 14; v_call: TRBV27; cdr3_aa: CASSGREGRDTQYF
j_call: TRBJ1-5; cdr3_length: 14; v_call: TRBV18; cdr3_aa: CASSPRGPNQPQHF
j_call: TRBJ1-6; cdr3_length: 14; v_call: TRBV7-9; cdr3_aa: CASSGSVYNSPLHF
j_call: TRBJ1-2; cdr3_length: 15; v_call: TRBV15; cdr3_aa: CATSREYGDTHGYTF
j_call: TRBJ1-2; cdr3_length: 11; v_call: TRBV11-2; cdr3_aa: CAANDGGGYTF
j_call: TRBJ2-1; cdr3_length: 15; v_call: TRBV18; cdr3_aa: CASSLSGGRYNEQFF
j_call: TRBJ2-1; cdr3_length: 16; v_call: TRBV5-1; cdr3_aa: CASSIGQGLSYNEQFF
j_call: TRBJ2-3; cdr3_length: 16; v_call: TRBV15; cdr3_aa: CATSRDRQGSTDTQYF